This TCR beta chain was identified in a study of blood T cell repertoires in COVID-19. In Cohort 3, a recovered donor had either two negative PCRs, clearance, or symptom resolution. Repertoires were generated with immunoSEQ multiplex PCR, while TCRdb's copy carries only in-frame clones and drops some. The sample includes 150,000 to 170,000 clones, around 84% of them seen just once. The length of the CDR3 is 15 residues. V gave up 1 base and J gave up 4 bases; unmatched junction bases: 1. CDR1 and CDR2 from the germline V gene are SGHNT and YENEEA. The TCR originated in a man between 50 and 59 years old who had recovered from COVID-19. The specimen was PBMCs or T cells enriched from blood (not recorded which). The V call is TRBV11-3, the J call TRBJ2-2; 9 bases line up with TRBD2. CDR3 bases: TGTGCCAGCAGCTTAGTAGCGGGGGCCACCGGGGAGCTGTTTTTT. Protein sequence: CASSLVAGATGELFF. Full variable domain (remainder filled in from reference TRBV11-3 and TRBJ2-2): EAGVVQSPRYKIIEKKQPVAFWCNPISGHNTLYWYLQNLGQGPELLIRYENEEAVDDSQLPKDRFSAERLKGVDSTLKIQPAELGDSAVYLCASSLVAGATGELFFGEGSRLTVL.